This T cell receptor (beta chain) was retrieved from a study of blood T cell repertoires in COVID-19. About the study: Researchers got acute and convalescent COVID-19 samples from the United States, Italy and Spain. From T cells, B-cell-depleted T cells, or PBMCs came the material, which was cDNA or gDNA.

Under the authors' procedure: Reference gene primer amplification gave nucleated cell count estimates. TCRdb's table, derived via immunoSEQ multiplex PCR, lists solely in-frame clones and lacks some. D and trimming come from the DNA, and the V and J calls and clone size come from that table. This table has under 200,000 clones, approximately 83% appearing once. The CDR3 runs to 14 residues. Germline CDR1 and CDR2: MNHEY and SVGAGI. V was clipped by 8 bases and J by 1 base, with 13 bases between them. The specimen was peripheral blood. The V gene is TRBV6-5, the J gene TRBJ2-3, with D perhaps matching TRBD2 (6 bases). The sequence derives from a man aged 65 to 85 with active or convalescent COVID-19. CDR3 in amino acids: CASGRRDRTDTQYF. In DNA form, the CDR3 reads TGTGCCAGCGGGCGGCGGGATCGCACAGATACGCAGTATTTT.